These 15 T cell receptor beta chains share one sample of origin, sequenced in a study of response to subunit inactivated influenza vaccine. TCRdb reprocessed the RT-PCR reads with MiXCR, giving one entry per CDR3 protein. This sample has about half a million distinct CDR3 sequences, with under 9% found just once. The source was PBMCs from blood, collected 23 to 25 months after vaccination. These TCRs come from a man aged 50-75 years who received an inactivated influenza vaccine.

DNA of the CDR3: TGTGCCAGCAGCCACCCCGGGACTAGCGGGAGTAACCAAGAGACCCAGTACTTC. Translating it yields CASSHPGTSGSNQETQYF. The chain has TRBV3-1 and TRBJ2-5, with TRBD2 identical over 14 bases. Germline V gene lookup returns CDR1 LGHDT and CDR2 YNNKEL (reference sequence). J was trimmed by 0 bases and V by 3 bases; bases with no gene match: 6. The CDR3 is made up of 18 amino acids.

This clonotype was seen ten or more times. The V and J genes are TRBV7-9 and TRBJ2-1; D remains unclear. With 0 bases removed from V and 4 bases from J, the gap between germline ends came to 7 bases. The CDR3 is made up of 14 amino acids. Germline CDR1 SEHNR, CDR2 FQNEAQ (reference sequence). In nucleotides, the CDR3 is TGTGCCAGCAGCTTAGCGGGCCGATACAATGAGCAGTTCTTC. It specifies CASSLAGRYNEQFF.

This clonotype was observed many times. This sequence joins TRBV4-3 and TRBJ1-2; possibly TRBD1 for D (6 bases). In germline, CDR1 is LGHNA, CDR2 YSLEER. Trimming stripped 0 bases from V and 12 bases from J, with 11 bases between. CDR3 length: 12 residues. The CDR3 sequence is CASSQDRTAHTF. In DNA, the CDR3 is TGCGCCAGCAGCCAAGATAGGACAGCTCACACCTTC.

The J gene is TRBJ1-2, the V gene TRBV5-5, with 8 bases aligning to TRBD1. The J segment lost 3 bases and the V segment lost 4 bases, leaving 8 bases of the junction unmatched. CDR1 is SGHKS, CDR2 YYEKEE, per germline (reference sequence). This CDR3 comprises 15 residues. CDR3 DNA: TGTGCCAGCAGCATCACGGACAGGGTTTACTATGGCTACACCTTC. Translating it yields CASSITDRVYYGYTF.

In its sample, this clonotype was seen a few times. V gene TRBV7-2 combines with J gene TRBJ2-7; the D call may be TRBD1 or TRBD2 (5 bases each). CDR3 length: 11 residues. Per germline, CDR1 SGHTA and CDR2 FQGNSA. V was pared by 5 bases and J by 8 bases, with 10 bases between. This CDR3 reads CASSLGTKQYF. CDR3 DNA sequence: TGTGCCAGCAGCCTAGGGACGAAGCAGTACTTC.

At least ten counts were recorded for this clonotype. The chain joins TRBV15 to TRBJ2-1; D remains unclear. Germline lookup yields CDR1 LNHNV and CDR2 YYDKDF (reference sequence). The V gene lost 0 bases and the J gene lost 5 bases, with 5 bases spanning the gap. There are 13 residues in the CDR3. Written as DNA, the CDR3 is TGTGCCACCAGCAGAGAAATAGACAATGAGCAGTTCTTC. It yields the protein CATSREIDNEQFF.

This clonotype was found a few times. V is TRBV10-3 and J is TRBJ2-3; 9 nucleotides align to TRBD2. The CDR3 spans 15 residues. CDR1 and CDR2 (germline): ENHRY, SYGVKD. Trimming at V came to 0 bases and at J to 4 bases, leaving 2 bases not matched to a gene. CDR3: CAISESVAGADTQYF. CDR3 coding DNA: TGTGCCATCAGTGAGTCTGTAGCGGGAGCAGATACGCAGTATTTT.

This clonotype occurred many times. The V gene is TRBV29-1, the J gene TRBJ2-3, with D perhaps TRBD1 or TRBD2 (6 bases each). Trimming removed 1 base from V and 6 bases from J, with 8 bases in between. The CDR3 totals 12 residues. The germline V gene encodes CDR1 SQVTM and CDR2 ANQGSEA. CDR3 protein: CSVEGGADTQYF. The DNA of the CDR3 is TGCAGCGTTGAAGGGGGGGCGGATACGCAGTATTTT.

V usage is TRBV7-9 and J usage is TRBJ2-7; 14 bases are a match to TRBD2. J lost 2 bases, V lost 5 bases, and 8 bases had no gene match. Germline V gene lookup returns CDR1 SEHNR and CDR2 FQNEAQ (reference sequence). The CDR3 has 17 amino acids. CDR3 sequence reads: CASSPTGTSGRTYEQYF. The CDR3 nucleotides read TGTGCCAGCAGCCCGACCGGGACTAGCGGGAGAACCTACGAGCAGTACTTC. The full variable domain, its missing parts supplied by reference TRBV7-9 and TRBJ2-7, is DTGVSQNPRHKITKRGQNVTFRCDPISEHNRLYWYRQTLGQGPEFLTYFQNEAQLEKSRLLSDRFSAERPKGSFSTLEIQRTEQGDSAMYLCASSPTGTSGRTYEQYFGPGTRLTVT.

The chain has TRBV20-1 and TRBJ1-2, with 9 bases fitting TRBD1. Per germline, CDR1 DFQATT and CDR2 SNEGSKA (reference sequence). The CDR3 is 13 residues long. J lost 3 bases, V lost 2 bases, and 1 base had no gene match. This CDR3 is CSARWDRDYGYTF. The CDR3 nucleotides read TGCAGTGCTAGATGGGACAGGGACTATGGCTACACCTTC.

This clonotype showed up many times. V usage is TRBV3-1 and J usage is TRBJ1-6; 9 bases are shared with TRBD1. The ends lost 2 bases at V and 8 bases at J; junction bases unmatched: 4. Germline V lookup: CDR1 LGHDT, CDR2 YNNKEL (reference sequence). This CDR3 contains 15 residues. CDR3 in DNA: TGTGCCAGCAGCCAAACGACAGGGGGTTATTCACCCCTCCACTTT. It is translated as CASSQTTGGYSPLHF.

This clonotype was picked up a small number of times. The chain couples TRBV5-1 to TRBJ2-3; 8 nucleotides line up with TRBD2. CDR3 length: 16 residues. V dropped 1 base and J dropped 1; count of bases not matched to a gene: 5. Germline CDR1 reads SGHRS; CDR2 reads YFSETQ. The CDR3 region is CASSLNSGSGTDTQYF. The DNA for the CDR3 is TGCGCCAGCAGCTTGAACAGCGGGAGCGGCACAGATACGCAGTATTTT. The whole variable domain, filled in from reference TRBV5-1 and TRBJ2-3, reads KAGVTQTPRYLIKTRGQQVTLSCSPISGHRSVSWYQQTPGQGLQFLFEYFSETQRNKGNFPGRFSGRQFSNSRSEMNVSTLELGDSALYLCASSLNSGSGTDTQYFGPGTRLTVL.

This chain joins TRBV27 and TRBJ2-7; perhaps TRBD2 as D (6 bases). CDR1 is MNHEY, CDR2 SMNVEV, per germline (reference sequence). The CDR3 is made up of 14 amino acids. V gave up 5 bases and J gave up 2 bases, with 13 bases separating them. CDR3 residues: CASSQPGLTYEQYF. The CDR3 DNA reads TGTGCCAGCAGTCAGCCGGGACTTACCTACGAGCAGTACTTC.

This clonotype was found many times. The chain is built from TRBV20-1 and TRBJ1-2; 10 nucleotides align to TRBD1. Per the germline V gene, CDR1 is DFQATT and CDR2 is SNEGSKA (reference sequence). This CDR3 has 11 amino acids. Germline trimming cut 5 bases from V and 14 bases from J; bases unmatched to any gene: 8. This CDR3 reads CSAPKTGGETF. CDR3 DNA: TGCAGTGCTCCCAAGACAGGGGGCGAGACCTTC.

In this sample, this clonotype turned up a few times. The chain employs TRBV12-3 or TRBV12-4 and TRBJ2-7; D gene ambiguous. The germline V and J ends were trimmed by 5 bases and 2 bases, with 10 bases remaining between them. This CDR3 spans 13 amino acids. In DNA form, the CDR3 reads TGTGCCAGCAGTAGGACGGCTCCCTACGAGCAGTACTTC. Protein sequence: CASSRTAPYEQYF.